This T cell receptor (beta chain) comes out of a study of blood T cell repertoires in COVID-19. Study-level information: Researchers got acute and convalescent COVID-19 samples from the United States, Italy and Spain. The cDNA or gDNA used as material had been derived from T cells, B-cell-depleted T cells, or PBMCs.

V lost 1 base and J lost 2; bases outside the gene matches: 4. Per the germline V gene, CDR1 is MGHRA and CDR2 is YSYEKL. CDR3 length: 15 amino acids. In the original workflow: Amplifying reference gene primers gave estimates of nucleated cell counts. Produced via immunoSEQ multiplex PCR; TCRdb's table is partial and in-frame only. The V and J calls and clone size were taken over from that table, and D and trimming were inferred from the DNA. This sample has roughly 75,000 clones; 86% occur once, and the top ten carry 6% to 6.5%. The clonotype comes from a man at least 80 years old with COVID-19, enrolled during active disease. Input material: peripheral blood. This chain links TRBV4-1 with TRBJ2-5, with 7 bases that match TRBD1. CDR3 in DNA: TGCGCCAGCAGCCAAGGGGGACAGATACAAGAGACCCAGTACTTC. Amino acid sequence: CASSQGGQIQETQYF.